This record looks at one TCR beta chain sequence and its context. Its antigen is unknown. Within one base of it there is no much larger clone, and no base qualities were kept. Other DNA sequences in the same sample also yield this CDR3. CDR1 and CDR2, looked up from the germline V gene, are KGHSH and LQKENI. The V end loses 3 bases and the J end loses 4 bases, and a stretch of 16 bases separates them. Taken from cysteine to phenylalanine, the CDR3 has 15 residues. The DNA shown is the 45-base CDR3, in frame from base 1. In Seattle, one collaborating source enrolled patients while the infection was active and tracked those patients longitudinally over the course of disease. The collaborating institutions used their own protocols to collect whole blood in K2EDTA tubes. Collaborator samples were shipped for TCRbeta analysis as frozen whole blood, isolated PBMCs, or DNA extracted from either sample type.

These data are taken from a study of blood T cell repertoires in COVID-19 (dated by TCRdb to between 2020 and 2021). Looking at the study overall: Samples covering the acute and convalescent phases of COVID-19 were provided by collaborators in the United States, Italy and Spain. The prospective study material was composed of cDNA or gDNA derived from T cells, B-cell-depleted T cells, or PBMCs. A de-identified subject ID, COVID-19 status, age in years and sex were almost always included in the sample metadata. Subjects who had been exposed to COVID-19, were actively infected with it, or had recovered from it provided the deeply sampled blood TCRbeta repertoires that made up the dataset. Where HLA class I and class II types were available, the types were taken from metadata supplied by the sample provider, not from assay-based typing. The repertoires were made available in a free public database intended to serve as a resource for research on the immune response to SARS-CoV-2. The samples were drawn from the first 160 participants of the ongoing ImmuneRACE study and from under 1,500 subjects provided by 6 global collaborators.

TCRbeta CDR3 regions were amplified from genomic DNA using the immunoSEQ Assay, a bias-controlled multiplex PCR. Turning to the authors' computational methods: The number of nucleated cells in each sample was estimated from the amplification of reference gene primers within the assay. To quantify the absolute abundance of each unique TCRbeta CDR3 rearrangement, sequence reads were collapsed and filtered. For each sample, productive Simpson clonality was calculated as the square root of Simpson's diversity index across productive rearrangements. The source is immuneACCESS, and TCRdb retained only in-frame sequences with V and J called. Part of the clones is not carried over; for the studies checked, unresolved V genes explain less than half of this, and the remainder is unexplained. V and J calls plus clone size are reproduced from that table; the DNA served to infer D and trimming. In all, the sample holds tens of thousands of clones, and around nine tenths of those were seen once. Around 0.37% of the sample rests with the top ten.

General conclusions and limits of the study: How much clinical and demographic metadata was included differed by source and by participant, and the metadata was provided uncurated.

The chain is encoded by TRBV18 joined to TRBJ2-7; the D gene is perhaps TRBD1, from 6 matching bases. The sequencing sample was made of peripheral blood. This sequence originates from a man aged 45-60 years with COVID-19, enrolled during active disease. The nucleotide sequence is TGTGCCAGCTCACCTCCGGGACAAAGGAGTTACGAGCAGTACTTC. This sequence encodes CASSPPGQRSYEQYF.